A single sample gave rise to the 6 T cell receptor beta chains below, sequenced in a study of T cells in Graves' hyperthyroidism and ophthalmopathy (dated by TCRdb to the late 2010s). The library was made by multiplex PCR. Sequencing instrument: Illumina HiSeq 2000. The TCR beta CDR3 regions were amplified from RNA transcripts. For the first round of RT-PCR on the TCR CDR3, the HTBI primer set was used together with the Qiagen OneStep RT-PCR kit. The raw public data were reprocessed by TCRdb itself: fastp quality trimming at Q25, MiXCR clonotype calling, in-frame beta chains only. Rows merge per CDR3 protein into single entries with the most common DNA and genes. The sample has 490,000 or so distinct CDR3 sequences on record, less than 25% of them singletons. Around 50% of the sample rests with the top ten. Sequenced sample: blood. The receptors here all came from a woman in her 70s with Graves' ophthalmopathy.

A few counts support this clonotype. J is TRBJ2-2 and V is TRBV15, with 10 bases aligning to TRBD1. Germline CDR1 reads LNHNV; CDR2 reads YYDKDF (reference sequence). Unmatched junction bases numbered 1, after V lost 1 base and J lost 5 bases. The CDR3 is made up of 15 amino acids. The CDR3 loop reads CATSRGTGGTGELFF. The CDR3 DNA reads TGTGCCACCAGCAGAGGGACAGGGGGGACCGGGGAGCTGTTTTTT.

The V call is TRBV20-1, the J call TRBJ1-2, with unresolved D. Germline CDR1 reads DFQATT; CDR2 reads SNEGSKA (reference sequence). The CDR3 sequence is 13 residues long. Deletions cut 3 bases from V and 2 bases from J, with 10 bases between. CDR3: CSASDQLNYGYTF. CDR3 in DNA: TGCAGTGCTAGCGACCAACTAAACTATGGCTACACCTTC.

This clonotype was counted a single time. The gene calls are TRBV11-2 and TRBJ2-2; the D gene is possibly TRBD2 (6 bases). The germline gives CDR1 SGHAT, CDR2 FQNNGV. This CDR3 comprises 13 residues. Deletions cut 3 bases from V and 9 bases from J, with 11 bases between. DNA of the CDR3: TGTGCCAGCAGCTTCGGGGGTTCCAGGGAGCTGTTTTTT. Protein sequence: CASSFGGSRELFF.

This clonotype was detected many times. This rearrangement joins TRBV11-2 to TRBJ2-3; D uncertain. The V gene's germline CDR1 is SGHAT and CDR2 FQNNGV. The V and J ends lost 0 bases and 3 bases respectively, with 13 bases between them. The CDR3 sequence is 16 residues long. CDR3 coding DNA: TGTGCCAGCAGCTTAGAAGGTGGCCTCCTTACAGATACGCAGTATTTT. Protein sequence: CASSLEGGLLTDTQYF. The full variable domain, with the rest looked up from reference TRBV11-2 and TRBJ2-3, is EAGVAQSPRYKIIEKRQSVAFWCNPISGHATLYWYQQILGQGPKLLIQFQNNGVVDDSQLPKDRFSAERLKGVDSTLKIQPAKLEDSAVYLCASSLEGGLLTDTQYFGPGTRLTVL.

CDR3 bases: TGCGCCAGCAGCTTGATCCCTCGGGATACGCAGTATTTT. This sequence encodes CASSLIPRDTQYF. The rearrangement uses TRBV5-1 and TRBJ2-3; D gene ambiguous. In germline, CDR1 is SGHRS, CDR2 YFSETQ. The V end was cut by 1 base, the J end by 6 bases, with 9 bases between. The CDR3 runs to 13 residues.

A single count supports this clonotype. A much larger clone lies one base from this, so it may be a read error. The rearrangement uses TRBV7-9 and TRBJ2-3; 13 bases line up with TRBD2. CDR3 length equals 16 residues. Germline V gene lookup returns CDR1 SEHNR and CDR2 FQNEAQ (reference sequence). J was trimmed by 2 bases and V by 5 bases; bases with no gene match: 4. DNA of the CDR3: TGTGCCAGCAGCCAGACTAGCGGGGGGCCCACAGATACGCAGTATTTT. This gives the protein CASSQTSGGPTDTQYF.